Presented here are 21 T cell receptor beta chains from one specimen sequenced in a study of cytomegalovirus exposure and HLA in healthy donors (dated by TCRdb to about 2017). The protocol used for the library was the immunoSEQ multiplex PCR assay. For the multiplex PCR, a mixture combining 60 forward primers for TCR Vbeta segments and 13 reverse primers for TCR Jbeta segments was used. Held by TCRdb, this immuneACCESS table contains in-frame sequences only and omits some clones. Under half of the omission traces to an unresolved V gene where checked; the cause of the rest is unknown. For this sample there are 150,000 to 200,000 clones; 75% to 90% appear just once. The ten largest clones add up to 1.5% to 2% of the sample. The source material was PBMCs. These receptors all stem from a woman younger than 35 in good health and CMV-seronegative.

The rearrangement joins TRBV28 to TRBJ2-7; D possibly corresponds to TRBD1 (7 bases). V was trimmed by 5 bases and J by 0 bases, leaving 14 bases between them. This CDR3 spans 15 amino acids. Germline CDR1 MDHEN, CDR2 SYDVKM. CDR3 residues: CASSTGDFSSYEQYF. DNA of the CDR3: TGTGCCAGCAGTACAGGGGACTTCAGCTCCTACGAGCAGTACTTC.

For the CDR3, the DNA is TGTGCCAGCAGCTTCCCCCCACAGGGAGCCAAAAACATTCAGTACTTC. Its protein product is CASSFPPQGAKNIQYF. This chain uses TRBV5-8 with TRBJ2-4, with D possibly TRBD1 on 6 matching bases. The V and J ends lost 2 bases and 0 bases respectively, with 12 bases between them. Germline CDR1 is SGHTS and CDR2 is YDEGEE. The CDR3 has 16 residues.

The chain uses TRBV4-1 and TRBJ1-2, with TRBD1 matching over 9 bases. The CDR3 is made up of 18 amino acids. The ends lost 4 bases at V and 1 base at J; junction bases unmatched: 13. Germline V gives CDR1 MGHRA, CDR2 YSYEKL. The CDR3 region has the DNA TGCGCCAGCAGCCCAACCCCCCTCCGGGACAGGGTTAACTATGGCTACACCTTC. Protein product: CASSPTPLRDRVNYGYTF.

The J gene is TRBJ2-1, the V gene TRBV28, with 9 bases fitting TRBD2. The CDR3 has 15 amino acids. V lost 5 bases and J lost 5; bases outside the gene matches: 7. Germline V gives CDR1 MDHEN, CDR2 SYDVKM. This CDR3 reads CASSPPSGTNNEQFF. DNA for the CDR3: TGTGCCAGCAGTCCTCCTAGCGGGACCAACAATGAGCAGTTCTTC.

V usage is TRBV6-5 and J usage is TRBJ2-7, with D perhaps matching TRBD2 (5 bases). Germline CDR1 reads MNHEY; CDR2 reads SVGAGI. The CDR3 runs 13 residues. The germline V and J ends were trimmed by 7 bases and 4 bases, with 14 bases remaining between them. CDR3 loop: CASKLNSAYEQYF. DNA of the CDR3: TGTGCCAGCAAATTAAATAGCGCTTACGAGCAGTACTTC.

This rearrangement joins TRBV19 to TRBJ1-5; D remains ambiguous. V gave up 5 bases and J gave up 2 bases, with 7 bases separating them. This CDR3 region has 13 residues. Germline assignment: CDR1 LNHDA and CDR2 SQIVND (reference sequence). CDR3 nucleotide sequence: TGTGCCAGTAGTTCCGGGGGCAATCAGCCCCAGCATTTT. Residues: CASSSGGNQPQHF.

This rearrangement joins TRBV2 to TRBJ1-4; TRBD1 agrees at 7 bases. In germline, CDR1 is SNHLY, CDR2 FYNNEI. CDR3 length: 14 amino acids. V trimming: 4 bases; J trimming: 8 bases; junction bases outside the gene matches: 7. CDR3 loop: CASSGLGGEEKLFF. CDR3 coding DNA: TGTGCCAGCAGTGGGTTAGGGGGCGAGGAAAAACTGTTTTTT.

This chain's CDR3 is CASSLPGQWNNEQFF. The DNA for the CDR3 is TGCGCCAGCAGCTTACCGGGACAGTGGAACAATGAGCAGTTCTTC. The chain recombines TRBV5-1 with TRBJ2-1, with 7 bases fitting TRBD1. The junction had 7 bases not matched to a gene; V was cut back by 2 bases and J by 5 bases. CDR3 size: 15 residues. The V gene's germline CDR1 is SGHRS and CDR2 YFSETQ.

V usage is TRBV6-1 and J usage is TRBJ1-5; 9 bases align to TRBD1. This CDR3 is 17 amino acids long. The J segment lost 6 bases and the V segment lost 2 bases, leaving 11 bases of the junction unmatched. Per the germline V gene, CDR1 is MNHNS and CDR2 is SASEGT. The DNA of the CDR3 is TGTGCCAGCAGTGAATTTGTGGGGGACAGGGTTTTTCAGCCCCAGCATTTT. Translating it yields CASSEFVGDRVFQPQHF.

V usage is TRBV6-1 and J usage is TRBJ1-2, with TRBD1 matching 7 bases. The CDR3 has 14 residues. Losses at the gene ends were 6 bases for V and 8 bases for J; bases not matched to a gene: 12. CDR1 and CDR2 from the germline V gene are MNHNS and SASEGT. The CDR3 DNA follows: TGTGCCAGCAGCACCCAAAAGACAGGGAGGGGCTACACCTTC. It yields the protein CASSTQKTGRGYTF.

This chain links TRBV2 with TRBJ1-4; weak D call: TRBD1 (6 bases). Trimming removed 6 bases from V and 4 bases from J, with 15 bases in between. The CDR3 length is 15 residues. Germline CDR1 reads SNHLY; CDR2 reads FYNNEI. CDR3 region: CASSERTALNEKLFF. CDR3 sequence (DNA): TGTGCCAGCAGCGAAAGGACAGCGCTTAATGAAAAACTGTTTTTT.

The gene calls are TRBV5-4 and TRBJ2-1; tentative D call: TRBD1 (6 bases). Trimming removed 4 bases from V and 3 bases from J, with 11 bases in between. This CDR3 spans 14 amino acids. Germline V CDR1 and CDR2: SGHNT, YYREEE (reference sequence). The CDR3 region is CASSTQGYYNEQFF. CDR3 nucleotides: TGTGCCAGCAGCACACAGGGTTACTACAATGAGCAGTTCTTC.

The V call is TRBV7-6, the J call TRBJ2-5; 9 bases align to TRBD2. J gave up 5 bases and V 6 bases, and 13 bases lay outside the gene matches. This CDR3 comprises 16 residues. Germline assignment: CDR1 SGHVS and CDR2 FNYEAQ. The CDR3: CASRSPFSGRRETQYF. In nucleotides, the CDR3 is TGTGCCAGCAGATCGCCTTTTAGCGGGAGACGCGAGACCCAGTACTTC.

The V and J genes are TRBV30 and TRBJ2-6, with D perhaps matching TRBD2 (6 bases). CDR3 length equals 15 residues. Trimming took 0 bases from V and 2 from J, leaving 8 bases between them. Germline CDR1 and CDR2: GTSNPN and SVGIG (reference sequence). The CDR3 protein is CAWSVPGAGANVLTF. In nucleotides, the CDR3 is TGTGCCTGGAGTGTACCGGGGGCTGGGGCCAACGTCCTGACTTTC.

This chain uses TRBV19 with TRBJ2-1, with 7 bases fitting TRBD1. This CDR3 has 15 residues. The trim removed 6 bases at V and 3 bases at J, leaving 8 bases unmatched. In germline, CDR1 is LNHDA, CDR2 SQIVND (reference sequence). This chain's CDR3 is CASSDRAGLYNEQFF. CDR3 DNA: TGTGCCAGTAGCGACAGGGCGGGTCTCTACAATGAGCAGTTCTTC. The complete variable domain, with remaining parts taken from reference TRBV19 and TRBJ2-1, reads DGGITQSPKYLFRKEGQNVTLSCEQNLNHDAMYWYRQDPGQGLRLIYYSQIVNDFQKGDIAEGYSVSREKKESFPLTVTSAQKNPTAFYLCASSDRAGLYNEQFFGPGTRLTVL.

This chain joins TRBV9 and TRBJ2-3; D gene ambiguous. CDR1 is SGDLS, CDR2 YYNGEE, per germline. Trimming left V 0 bases short and J 4 bases short, with 6 bases between. The CDR3 runs 13 residues. The CDR3, as DNA: TGTGCCAGCAGCGTAGGGAGCCCAGATACGCAGTATTTT. As protein: CASSVGSPDTQYF.

This clone was counted only a few times. This chain joins TRBV6-1 and TRBJ2-1; no clear D. Trimming cost V 5 bases and J 12 bases, with 11 bases left between them. The CDR3 covers 11 residues. Germline CDR1 is MNHNS and CDR2 is SASEGT. As DNA, the CDR3 is TGTGCCAGCAGTTACCTAACCGGGCAGTTCTTC. This translates into CASSYLTGQFF.

This clone was seen just once. The chain links TRBV25-1 to TRBJ2-5, with 8 nucleotides matching TRBD1. The CDR3 runs 16 residues. Germline V gene lookup returns CDR1 MGHDK and CDR2 SYGVNS. V lost 2 bases, J lost 5 bases, and 10 bases stayed unmatched. The CDR3 loop reads CASSETLDRGRETQYF. In DNA, the CDR3 is TGTGCCAGCAGTGAAACCCTAGACAGGGGACGGGAGACCCAGTACTTC. Full variable domain (rest looked up from reference TRBV25-1 and TRBJ2-5): EADIYQTPRYLVIGTGKKITLECSQTMGHDKMYWYQQDPGMELHLIHYSYGVNSTEKGDLSSESTVSRIRTEHFPLTLESARPSHTSQYLCASSETLDRGRETQYFGPGTRLLVL.

The CDR3 reads CASNRRDRPNEKLFF. The CDR3 DNA sequence: TGTGCCAGCAATCGCCGGGACAGGCCTAATGAAAAACTGTTTTTT. This sequence joins TRBV9 and TRBJ1-4, with 8 bases that match TRBD1. From germline, CDR1 is SGDLS and CDR2 YYNGEE. The junction had 7 bases not matched to a gene; V was cut back by 6 bases and J by 3 bases. The CDR3 runs to 15 residues.

The chain is built from TRBV27 and TRBJ2-7, with 7 nucleotides matching TRBD1. Losses at the gene ends were 6 bases for V and 3 bases for J; bases not matched to a gene: 14. CDR1 and CDR2 from the germline V gene are MNHEY and SMNVEV (reference sequence). The CDR3 runs to 16 residues. The CDR3 sequence is CASSQSLDRSLYEQYF. Here the CDR3 DNA reads TGTGCCAGCAGCCAATCCCTGGACAGGTCCCTCTACGAGCAGTACTTC.

V usage is TRBV4-2 and J usage is TRBJ1-5; 7 bases are shared with TRBD1. This CDR3 is 19 amino acids long. Germline V gives CDR1 LGHNA, CDR2 YNFKEQ. The junction had 15 bases not matched to a gene; V was cut back by 0 bases and J by 4 bases. The CDR3 sequence is CASSQDRFGAKGANQPQHF. Here the CDR3 DNA reads TGTGCCAGCAGCCAAGACCGCTTTGGGGCCAAGGGGGCAAATCAGCCCCAGCATTTT.